This T cell receptor (beta chain) was identified during a study of OX40 agonist ivuxolimab in advanced cancers. About the research overall: Patients' therapy was ivuxolimab, an antibody that acts as an agonist of OX40 (CD134). Patients with hepatocellular carcinoma, melanoma, renal cell or head and neck cancer made up the dose-escalation patients.

Turning to this clone: Antigen unknown.

TCRdb keeps only in-frame clones here, not all; method: immunoSEQ multiplex PCR. The data contain roughly 20,000 clones, about 80% of them seen just once; the ten biggest clones take up roughly a third. Study-wide findings and caveats: Among expanded peripheral T cells, antigen specificity went undetermined. Dose levels from 0.1 to 3.0 mg/kg saw CD4+ and CD8+ blood T cells expand clonally by week 6.

From germline, CDR1 is MNHEY and CDR2 SMNVEV (reference sequence). The CDR3 length is 17 residues. V lost 5 bases and J lost 5; bases outside the gene matches: 13. The chain has TRBV27 and TRBJ2-5, with TRBD1 identical over 11 bases. The sequencing used CD4+ or CD8+ T cells sorted from blood, collected in a trial of the OX40 agonist ivuxolimab. The sequence came from an adult with an advanced solid tumor such as melanoma, head and neck, liver or kidney cancer. The chain's CDR3 is CASSRAWGQGVRETQYF. CDR3 sequence (DNA): TGTGCCAGCAGTCGGGCTTGGGGACAGGGGGTTCGGGAGACCCAGTACTTC.